This is a list of T cell receptor beta chains from one sample in a study of control samples from healthy donors and cancer patients. Assay used: immunoSEQ multiplex PCR; TCRdb lists only in-frame clones, some missing. The repertoire consists of fewer than 100,000 clones, with roughly 78% occurring once and the leading ten covering 1.5% to 2%. The sample consisted of blood. Receptor source: a man in his sixties in good health. CDR3s include the opening cysteine and the closing phenylalanine or tryptophan. Each record gives: D gene, V gene, clone size, J gene, CDR3 protein, CDR3 DNA. A D gene is named only where the DNA matches it firmly. A row's size may be missing; if present it is once, few, many or a size class.

TRBD1,TRBV6-5,NA,TRBJ1-1,CASRRTGVMNTEAFF,TGTGCCAGCAGGAGGACAGGGGTCATGAACACTGAAGCTTTCTTT
TRBD2,TRBV4-2,NA,TRBJ2-1,CASSQEAGGPLNEQFF,TGTGCCAGCAGCCAGGAAGCGGGGGGGCCCCTCAATGAGCAGTTCTTC
NA,TRBV2,NA,TRBJ1-3,CASSVRPLGNTIYF,TGTGCCAGCAGTGTGAGACCGTTAGGAAACACCATATATTTT
NA,TRBV6-6,NA,TRBJ2-7,CASSSSTGGIYEQYF,TGTGCCAGCAGTTCTTCAACCGGGGGAATCTACGAGCAGTACTTC
TRBD1,TRBV28,medium-sized,TRBJ2-3,CASSSGQGDTDTQYF,TGTGCCAGCAGTTCAGGACAGGGCGATACAGATACGCAGTATTTT
TRBD1,TRBV6-5,NA,TRBJ2-3,CASSRDRVADTQYF,TGTGCCAGCAGCCGGGACAGGGTGGCAGATACGCAGTATTTT
TRBD1,TRBV30,NA,TRBJ1-2,CAWSVGQGAYGYTF,TGTGCCTGGAGTGTAGGGCAGGGGGCTTATGGCTACACCTTC
NA,TRBV28,once,TRBJ2-3,CASSFKLVGTDTQYF,TGTGCCAGCAGTTTTAAACTAGTGGGCACAGATACGCAGTATTTT
TRBD2,TRBV7-9,NA,TRBJ2-7,CASSLLAGGVYEQYF,TGTGCCAGCAGCCTACTAGCGGGAGGTGTCTACGAGCAGTACTTC
TRBD2,TRBV19,once,TRBJ2-5,CASSPPLAGETQYF,TGTGCCAGTAGTCCCCCACTAGCGGGAGAGACCCAGTACTTC
TRBD2,TRBV19,once,TRBJ2-7,CASSSGTSGTSSYEQYF,TGTGCCAGTAGTTCCGGGACTAGCGGGACTAGCTCCTACGAGCAGTACTTC
TRBD1,TRBV6-5,NA,TRBJ1-5,CASSTGERPQHF,TGTGCCAGCAGTACAGGGGAGCGGCCCCAGCATTTT
NA,TRBV12-5,NA,TRBJ2-7,CASGPQGLTYEQYF,TGTGCTAGTGGTCCCCAGGGTCTAACCTACGAGCAGTACTTC
NA,TRBV6-4,NA,TRBJ1-5,CASSVNPYQPQHF,TGTGCCAGCAGTGTTAACCCTTATCAGCCCCAGCATTTT
TRBD2,TRBV19,NA,TRBJ2-1,CASSPSGRAPYEQFF,TGTGCCAGTAGCCCTAGCGGGAGGGCCCCCTATGAGCAGTTCTTC
NA,TRBV3-1/TRBV3-2,NA,TRBJ1-1,CASSQDFNGAENTEAFF,TGTGCCAGCAGCCAAGATTTTAACGGAGCGGAGAACACTGAAGCTTTCTTT
TRBD1,TRBV25-1,NA,TRBJ1-1,CASSQRGQGAFF,TGTGCCAGCAGTCAGAGGGGACAGGGAGCTTTCTTT
TRBD1,TRBV28,NA,TRBJ2-1,CASSFTDRVRYNEQFF,TGTGCCAGCAGTTTCACCGACAGGGTCAGATACAATGAGCAGTTCTTC
NA,TRBV11-2,once,TRBJ1-1,CASSLESGHVFDTEAFF,TGTGCCAGCAGCTTAGAATCAGGTCATGTCTTTGACACTGAAGCTTTCTTT
NA,TRBV7-2,NA,TRBJ2-7,CASSRDNYEQYF,TGTGCCAGCAGCCGCGACAACTACGAGCAGTACTTC
NA,TRBV7-9,few,TRBJ1-5,CASSFGGYNQPQHF,TGTGCCAGCAGCTTCGGAGGGTACAATCAGCCCCAGCATTTT
TRBD2,TRBV6-5,NA,TRBJ2-5,CASSSGIYQETQYF,TGTGCCAGCAGTAGCGGGATCTACCAAGAGACCCAGTACTTC
NA,TRBV18,NA,TRBJ1-4,CASSPPTGTGEKLFF,TGTGCCAGCTCACCACCGACGGGAACCGGTGAAAAACTGTTTTTT
TRBD2,TRBV7-8,NA,TRBJ2-1,CASSLLPSGEGEQFF,TGTGCCAGCAGCCTCCTGCCCAGCGGGGAGGGTGAGCAGTTCTTC
NA,TRBV29-1,NA,TRBJ2-6,CSVEIFSGANVLTF,TGCAGCGTTGAAATATTCTCTGGGGCCAACGTCCTGACTTTC
TRBD2,TRBV27,NA,TRBJ2-5,CASSLGPGGRLRETQYF,TGTGCCAGCAGTTTAGGGCCGGGGGGACGGTTGAGGGAGACCCAGTACTTC
NA,TRBV27,NA,TRBJ2-3,CASSLSRGGGNADTQYF,TGTGCCAGCAGTTTATCCAGGGGGGGAGGGAATGCGGATACGCAGTATTTT
TRBD2,TRBV18,NA,TRBJ2-7,CASSGGSEQYF,TGTGCCAGCTCGGGAGGGTCCGAGCAGTACTTC
NA,TRBV10-1,NA,TRBJ1-1,CASSESSATGNEAFF,TGCGCCAGCAGTGAGTCTTCAGCCACAGGGAATGAAGCTTTCTTT
TRBD2,TRBV29-1,NA,TRBJ2-7,CSVPHGAGGGEQYF,TGCAGCGTGCCACACGGGGCGGGGGGCGGCGAGCAGTACTTC
NA,TRBV5-1,once,TRBJ2-1,CASRPTGPSYNEQFF,TGCGCCAGCAGGCCCACAGGTCCCTCCTACAATGAGCAGTTCTTC
NA,TRBV11-3,NA,TRBJ2-1,CASSLEQGHNEQFF,TGTGCCAGCAGCTTAGAGCAGGGACACAATGAGCAGTTCTTC
NA,TRBV7-3,NA,TRBJ1-2,CASSPHGQGGYGYTF,TGTGCCAGCAGCCCCCACGGACAAGGGGGCTATGGCTACACCTTC
TRBD2,TRBV30,NA,TRBJ2-7,CAWSAGVAGADEQYF,TGTGCCTGGAGTGCCGGGGTAGCGGGAGCCGACGAGCAGTACTTC
TRBD1,TRBV7-9,NA,TRBJ1-6,CASSGGQGDSYNSPLHF,TGTGCCAGCAGCGGGGGACAGGGAGATTCCTATAATTCACCCCTCCACTTT
NA,TRBV2,once,TRBJ2-5,CASSGTGPKETQYF,TGTGCCAGCAGTGGGACGGGACCAAAAGAGACCCAGTACTTC